This TCR beta chain was captured in a study of blood T cell repertoires in COVID-19. Study-level information: COVID-19 samples from acute and convalescent phases originated in the United States, Italy and Spain. Sources were T cells, B-cell-depleted T cells, or PBMCs; the material itself was cDNA or gDNA.

The authors' processing: Reference gene primer amplification yielded estimated nucleated cell counts. The method was immunoSEQ multiplex PCR; TCRdb's version includes in-frame clones alone and lacks a portion of them. From that table come the V and J calls and clone size; the DNA was used to work out D and trimming. The sample has some 250,000 clones; around nine tenths are singletons. The CDR3 loop spans 14 amino acids. Trimming took 6 bases from V and 1 from J; bases not matched to a gene: 5. Per germline, CDR1 MGHRA and CDR2 YSYEKL. While infection was still active, Seattle patients were enrolled and then followed longitudinally.

The sequenced sample consisted of peripheral blood. The TCR sequence derives from an older woman with COVID-19, enrolled during active disease. The V and J genes are TRBV4-1 and TRBJ1-1; 7 positions match TRBD1. CDR3 sequence (DNA): TGCGCCAGCAGGGTACAGGGGCAGAACACTGAAGCTTTCTTT. Amino acid sequence: CASRVQGQNTEAFF.